These T cell receptor beta chains were read from a single sample in a study of blood T cell repertoires in COVID-19. Assay: immunoSEQ multiplex PCR; the TCRdb copy retains only in-frame clones and omits some. Of 150,000 to 200,000 clones in the sample, just over 90% are singletons; the top ten hold about 2%. The sequenced sample was peripheral blood. The source of these receptors is a man in his late teens or twenties with acute or convalescent COVID-19. Each CDR3 is given with its conserved first and last residue. Fields, in order: J gene, D gene, clone size, V gene, CDR3 protein, CDR3 DNA. The D gene is left open where the match is weak. Clone size is not always given. Where it is, it says once, few, many or a class for expanded clones.

TRBJ2-5	TRBD1	.	TRBV25-1	CASSESPLGTGPHETQYF	TGTGCCAGCAGTGAATCTCCTCTGGGGACAGGACCTCATGAGACCCAGTACTTC
TRBJ2-5	.	.	TRBV25-1	CASRVSGKETQYF	TGTGCCAGCAGGGTTAGCGGTAAAGAGACCCAGTACTTC
TRBJ1-2	.	.	TRBV27	CASSLGGGVYGYTF	TGTGCCAGCAGTTTAGGGGGGGGCGTTTATGGCTACACCTTC
TRBJ2-7	.	.	TRBV19	CASSQGYSYEQYF	TGTGCCAGTAGTCAGGGATACTCCTACGAGCAGTACTTC
TRBJ2-7	TRBD1	.	TRBV18	CASSPGQGGEQYF	TGTGCCAGCTCACCAGGACAGGGCGGCGAGCAGTACTTC
TRBJ2-7	.	.	TRBV12-3/TRBV12-4	CASSWRPYEQYF	TGTGCCAGCAGTTGGAGGCCCTACGAGCAGTACTTC
TRBJ2-1	TRBD2	.	TRBV9	CASSAASGIKHEQFF	TGTGCCAGCAGCGCAGCTAGCGGGATTAAGCATGAGCAGTTCTTC
TRBJ2-5	TRBD1	.	TRBV25-1	CASSGQGNVQETQYF	TGTGCCAGCAGCGGACAGGGGAACGTCCAAGAGACCCAGTACTTC
TRBJ1-2	.	.	TRBV7-8	CASSLKGWEDMGYTF	TGTGCCAGCAGCTTAAAGGGGTGGGAAGATATGGGCTACACCTTC
TRBJ1-3	.	.	TRBV4-1	CASSQPKSSGNTIYF	TGCGCCAGCAGCCAACCCAAGAGCTCTGGAAACACCATATATTTT
TRBJ1-2	TRBD1	.	TRBV27	CASSWTGRNYGYTF	TGTGCCAGCAGCTGGACAGGCCGAAACTATGGCTACACCTTC
TRBJ1-5	.	.	TRBV10-2	CASRGTPGPQHF	TGCGCCAGCAGGGGTACACCGGGGCCCCAGCATTTT
TRBJ2-7	.	.	TRBV19	CASSREFPYEQYF	TGTGCCAGTAGCCGGGAGTTCCCCTACGAGCAGTACTTC
TRBJ1-5	.	.	TRBV5-1	CASRADSNQPQHF	TGCGCCAGCAGGGCGGATAGCAATCAGCCCCAGCATTTT
TRBJ2-5	TRBD2	.	TRBV7-8	CASSSGLAGVRLQETQYF	TGTGCCAGCAGCTCGGGACTAGCGGGAGTACGCCTCCAAGAGACCCAGTACTTC
TRBJ2-2	TRBD2	.	TRBV24-1	CATSDRTSGRTGELFF	TGTGCCACCAGTGATCGGACTAGCGGGAGAACCGGGGAGCTGTTTTTT
TRBJ1-1	TRBD1	.	TRBV18	CASTGQGMATEAFF	TGTGCCAGCACCGGACAGGGGATGGCCACTGAAGCTTTCTTT
TRBJ1-4	TRBD1	.	TRBV6-5	CASSPDRVSEKLFF	TGTGCCAGCAGTCCGGACAGGGTTAGTGAAAAACTGTTTTTT
TRBJ1-1	TRBD1	.	TRBV5-8	CASSAGTAEAFF	TGTGCCAGCAGCGCCGGGACAGCTGAAGCTTTCTTT
TRBJ2-1	.	.	TRBV29-1	CSVRRGASDNEQFF	TGCAGCGTTCGTCGTGGGGCTAGTGACAATGAGCAGTTCTTC
TRBJ1-1	.	.	TRBV29-1	CSVEEGGVGTEAFF	TGCAGCGTTGAAGAGGGGGGAGTGGGCACTGAAGCTTTCTTT
TRBJ2-1	TRBD2	.	TRBV24-1	CATSDRGLAGGYNEQFF	TGTGCCACCAGTGATCGAGGACTAGCGGGAGGGTACAATGAGCAGTTCTTC
TRBJ2-2	TRBD2	.	TRBV9	CASSVLAGATGELFF	TGTGCCAGCAGCGTGTTAGCGGGGGCGACCGGGGAGCTGTTTTTT
TRBJ2-7	TRBD1	once	TRBV25-1	CASSERPPRQGETYEQYF	TGTGCCAGCAGTGAACGACCGCCTCGACAGGGGGAGACCTACGAGCAGTACTTC
TRBJ2-7	TRBD1	.	TRBV18	CASSPSGQGRFEQYF	TGTGCCAGCTCACCTTCAGGACAGGGTCGGTTCGAGCAGTACTTC
TRBJ1-2	TRBD1	.	TRBV6-1	CASSDPGQGFGGYTF	TGTGCCAGCAGTGATCCGGGACAGGGGTTCGGAGGCTACACCTTC
TRBJ1-1	TRBD1	.	TRBV11-3	CASSSGTGMGTEAFF	TGTGCCAGCAGCTCCGGGACAGGGATGGGCACTGAAGCTTTCTTT
TRBJ2-3	TRBD2	.	TRBV7-9	CASSSAPIKRGGTDTQYF	TGTGCCAGCAGCTCCGCCCCGATTAAGCGGGGGGGCACGGATACGCAGTATTTT
TRBJ1-2	TRBD1	.	TRBV30	CAWSLGQGPYGYTF	TGTGCCTGGAGCCTCGGACAGGGCCCCTATGGCTACACCTTC
TRBJ2-1	.	.	TRBV3-1/TRBV3-2	CASSQAKGPLYNEQFF	TGTGCCAGCAGCCAAGCCAAGGGGCCCCTTTACAATGAGCAGTTCTTC
TRBJ2-2	TRBD2	.	TRBV23-1	CGENGRTVSGELFF	TGCGGAGAGAACGGGAGGACCGTCTCCGGGGAGCTGTTTTTT
TRBJ2-1	TRBD2	.	TRBV10-2	CASLGLAGGSYPYNEQFF	TGCGCCAGCCTCGGACTAGCGGGGGGGTCTTACCCTTACAATGAGCAGTTCTTC
TRBJ2-1	TRBD1	.	TRBV5-1	CASSRIQGVDEQFF	TGCGCCAGCAGCCGGATACAGGGGGTGGATGAGCAGTTCTTC
TRBJ2-7	.	.	TRBV5-1	CASSLGGPPYEQYF	TGCGCCAGCAGCTTGGGGGGGCCCCCCTACGAGCAGTACTTC
TRBJ2-3	.	.	TRBV27	CASSFRTDTQYF	TGTGCCAGCAGTTTCCGGACAGATACGCAGTATTTT
TRBJ1-2	.	.	TRBV18	CASSPTGTNYGYTF	TGTGCCAGCTCACCGACGGGGACTAACTATGGCTACACCTTC
TRBJ1-4	TRBD1	.	TRBV7-9	CASSLSGTGNEKLFF	TGTGCCAGCAGCTTATCCGGGACAGGGAATGAAAAACTGTTTTTT
TRBJ1-1	TRBD1	.	TRBV5-4	CASSRGQGTTEAFF	TGTGCCAGCAGTAGAGGACAGGGGACGACTGAAGCTTTCTTT
TRBJ2-7	.	.	TRBV21-1	CASSKPRTSGSNEQYF	TGTGCCAGCAGCAAACCGCGGACTAGCGGGAGCAACGAGCAGTACTTC
TRBJ1-1	.	.	TRBV6-5	CASSYREDTEAFF	TGTGCCAGCAGTTACCGGGAGGACACTGAAGCTTTCTTT